The 7 T cell receptor beta chains below were found in one sample sequenced in a study of regulatory T cells in long-lasting Graves disease. The TCR beta library used iRepertoire HTBI primers with Arm-PCR amplification of CDR3. MiXCR, applied by TCRdb to the multiplex PCR reads, yields one record per CDR3 protein. The table records about 240,000 distinct CDR3 sequences, 20% of them present only once. As for time point: newly diagnosed GD, antithyroid drugs for less than 3 months. Extracted RNA from PBMCs served as the source of the TCR library. Sequencing was performed on peripheral blood mononuclear cells (PBMCs), taken at new diagnosis, from a patient treated with antithyroid drugs. These receptors were collected from a female donor with Graves disease.

Ten or more counts support this clonotype. CDR3 protein: CASSSSGSSGELFF. The CDR3 DNA reads TGTGCCAGCAGTTCCAGCGGGAGCAGCGGGGAGCTGTTTTTT. The chain combines TRBV12-3 or TRBV12-4 with TRBJ2-2; TRBD2 agrees at 8 bases. After removal of 4 bases from V and 7 bases from J, the junction contained 5 bases not matched to a gene. This CDR3 has 14 residues.

The chain has TRBV7-9 and TRBJ2-5; 13 bases map to TRBD2. The ends lost 4 bases at V and 5 bases at J; junction bases unmatched: 7. The CDR3 runs to 16 residues. Germline V lookup: CDR1 SEHNR, CDR2 FQNEAQ (reference sequence). CDR3 amino acids: CASSSRTSGSIETQYF. CDR3 nucleotide sequence: TGTGCCAGCAGCTCCCGGACTAGCGGGAGTATTGAGACCCAGTACTTC.

This clonotype has a count of ten or more. An end of the junction does not agree with germline; a read error may underlie this. The chain employs TRBV6-1 and TRBJ1-1; D is uncertain. Germline V gene data show CDR1 as MNHNS and CDR2 as SASEGT. There are 13 residues in the CDR3. The CDR3 spells CASSEVGDTEAFF. As DNA, the CDR3 is TGCGCCAGCAGTGAAGTTGGGGACACTGAAGCTTTCTTT.

V usage is TRBV6-1 and J usage is TRBJ2-3; 11 bases map to TRBD2. The junction had 3 bases not matched to a gene; V was cut back by 2 bases and J by 5 bases. Germline V gene lookup returns CDR1 MNHNS and CDR2 SASEGT. The CDR3 consists of 15 residues. CDR3 loop: CASSELAGGRDTQYF. CDR3 coding DNA: TGTGCCAGCAGTGAACTAGCGGGGGGTCGAGATACGCAGTATTTT.

The CDR3 DNA sequence: TGTGCCAGCAGCCAATACAGGGGAGGGACTGAAGCTTTCTTT. Translating it yields CASSQYRGGTEAFF. This chain links TRBV11-2 with TRBJ1-1; 7 bases agree with TRBD1. V lost 5 bases, J lost 5 bases, and 8 bases stayed unmatched. Germline V gene lookup returns CDR1 SGHAT and CDR2 FQNNGV. This CDR3 is built from 14 residues.

Of note for this clonotype: Given a much more abundant clone one base away, this may be a read error. This chain joins TRBV12-3 or TRBV12-4 and TRBJ2-5; D tentatively reads TRBD1 or TRBD2 (5 bases each). The CDR3 contains 13 residues. CDR3 DNA: TGTACCAGCAGTCCAGGGACGAGGGGGACCCAGTACTTC. It translates to CTSSPGTRGTQYF.

On this clonotype itself: Without the conserved terminal phenylalanine or tryptophan, this CDR3 likely stems from a read error. The chain couples TRBV18 to TRBJ2-1; 9 bases map to TRBD1. The V gene's germline CDR1 is KGHSH and CDR2 LQKENI. V trimming: 6 bases; J trimming: 8 bases; junction bases outside the gene matches: 14. The CDR3 is made up of 16 amino acids. The CDR3 DNA reads TGTGCCAGCTCGCCAAACCCGGGACAGGGTAGACATGAGCAGTTCTCC. Protein sequence: CASSPNPGQGRHEQFS.